This T cell receptor beta chain was identified in a study of human T cells and chemical hapten exposure. Study-level results: There was no change with DPC sensitization in TCRs above 1 in 1000 frequency.

Time point meaning: patch test 1, 2 weeks after DPC sensitization. Treatment in this sample: therapeutic diphenylcyclopropenone sensitization with weekly scalp DPC. This CDR3 spans 16 amino acids. CDR1 is SNHLY and CDR2 is FYNNEI in the germline V gene. Germline trimming cut 8 bases from V and 0 bases from J; bases unmatched to any gene: 11. This clonotype was seen a handful of times. What it binds is unknown. Individual cDNA molecules received unique molecular identifiers in the library. TCRdb called the RACE reads again in MiXCR, with one record for every CDR3 protein. The sample lists 350,000 or so distinct CDR3 sequences, approximately 6.3% occurring once.

The TCR sequence derives from a woman aged 18-30 years with alopecia areata. Some clones in this sample may be carry-over from other donors' samples. The specimen comprised whole blood, sampled in connection with sensitization to the hapten diphenylcyclopropenone (DPC). The rearrangement uses TRBV2 and TRBJ2-3, with 7 bases identical to TRBD1. As DNA, the CDR3 is TGTGCCAGCTCATATAGGAGACAGGGAAGCACAGATACGCAGTATTTT. The encoded protein is CASSYRRQGSTDTQYF.